This TCR beta chain emerged from a study of radiation and T cells in renal cell carcinoma (TCRdb year 2020). As for the study more broadly: A total of 50 or so samples underwent TCR beta sequencing, made up of some 26 tumors and about 27 peripheral blood samples. The last blood draw occurred 4 weeks after radiation, at the same time as nephrectomy. In the 53 samples combined, some 4,000,000 unique CDR3 nucleotide sequences were found, encoding about 2.7 million unique CDR3 amino acid sequences. What the study reported, not specific to this receptor: Tracking of blood repertoire dynamics stopped at three to five weeks after treatment, with no follow-up past that point. Because no pretreatment tumor biopsies were available, whether clonotypes were present in the tumor at baseline could not be determined. Because the trial had a single-armed design, the trial could not examine how radiation dose or scheduling affected the TCR repertoire. Top tumor clonotypes rose in blood from baseline to 2 weeks post-radiation, then contracted by 4 weeks, suggesting transient expansion of tumor-resident clones.

The CDR3 has 13 amino acids, counting the end cysteine and phenylalanine. The kept DNA is CDR3 alone, 39 bases in frame from the first base. CDR1 SQVTM and CDR2 ANQGSEA were looked up in the germline V gene. Remarks on this clone: Its antigen is unknown. One end of the junction is discordant with germline, which a read error may explain.

Explained via the paper, the time point label denotes: blood 4 weeks post-SBRT, at nephrectomy. This specimen's treatment or condition label, per the study, means: 15 Gy SBRT to primary tumor, nephrectomy 4 weeks later. The samples were obtained from a clinical trial, where primary renal cell carcinomas were treated with 15 Gy stereotactic body radiation therapy and then removed by nephrectomy 4 weeks afterward. To track tumor-enriched clonotypes, serial peripheral blood was sampled from radiation-treated patients at baseline and at 2 weeks and 4 weeks after SBRT. All patients had renal cell carcinoma with clear cell pathology. The QIAamp DNA Blood Mini Kit (Qiagen) was used to prepare genomic DNA for TCR sequencing. Samples were included in the analyses only if all quality control checks were passed. Following the manufacturer's recommendations, the immunoSEQ kit was used to generate TCR beta libraries from genomic DNA. To prepare libraries, a first multiplex PCR with proprietary primers was run, followed by a second PCR that added unique barcodes, and a bead cleanup was done after each round. A positive control reaction and a negative control reaction, both provided in the kit, were run with every batch of samples. The final libraries were assessed on an Agilent 4200 TapeStation D1000 ScreenTape, pooled by volume, and quantified by qPCR. An Illumina NextSeq500 fitted with a MidOutput 150-cycle cartridge performed the sequencing, running 156 Read1 cycles and 15 Index1 cycles with the kit's custom primers. The pooled library was loaded at about 1 pM, with a roughly 20% PhiX control spiked in. The original pipeline was this. The vendor-processed data were analyzed in R, and a clonotype was defined as all T cells that share the same CDR3 nucleotide sequence. In the clone abundance analyses, frequencies in each sample were normalized to that sample's 10,000 most abundant clones. Public T cell clones, averaging fewer than five per sample, were removed before analysis. A difference in abundance of at least 32-fold between compartments was used to define tumor-enriched and baseline blood-enriched clonotypes. A beta-binomial differential abundance model was used to identify clonotypes that expanded or contracted between blood time points. Tumor-blood repertoire similarity was measured with the Baroni-Urbani and Buser coefficient, and group comparisons used two-tailed Wilcoxon tests in R. TCRdb limited this immuneACCESS table to in-frame rearrangements with V and J called. A share of clones is missing; checked studies link under half to unresolved V genes, and the rest is unexplained. The V and J calls and the clone size are those of that table, but D and trimming were determined from the DNA. In this sample the table shows approximately 150,000 clones, approximately 86% of which occur a single time. The top ten constitute 17% of the sample.

The input for sequencing was blood, taken from a patient whose treatment included radiotherapy and nephrectomy. The receptor was derived from a woman aged 45 to 65 with renal cell carcinoma. This chain joins TRBV29-1 to TRBJ1-5; the D gene assignment is ambiguous. The DNA is TGCAGCGCTGAATTGGGCTACAATCAGCCCCAGCATTTT. It encodes CSAELGYNQPQHF.